The rows below give T cell receptor beta chains drawn from one sample of a study of control samples from healthy donors and cancer patients. Measured with immunoSEQ multiplex PCR; TCRdb has only the in-frame clones, and not every one. Here the sample spans just under 65,000 clones, roughly 85% being singletons. The specimen was blood. These receptors came from a man aged 40-49 years in good health. The CDR3 runs from the conserved cysteine through the conserved F or W. Fields, in order: J gene, D gene, V gene, clone size, CDR3 DNA, CDR3 protein. A D gene is named only where the DNA matches it firmly. Size is omitted from some rows. Given values are once, few, many or a class for expanded clones.

J: TRBJ2-7; D: TRBD2; V: TRBV7-9; size: NA; DNA: TGTGCCAGCAGCTTAGGGGGACTAGCGGACCTTAGCGAGCAGTACTTC; CDR3: CASSLGGLADLSEQYF
J: TRBJ1-3; D: NA; V: TRBV4-3; size: NA; DNA: TGCGCCAGCAGCTGGGCTGGACTTTACTCTGGAAACACCATATATTTT; CDR3: CASSWAGLYSGNTIYF
J: TRBJ1-1; D: NA; V: TRBV29-1; size: NA; DNA: TGCAGCGTTTGGTCTGTCGAGCTGCGCACTGAAGCTTTCTTT; CDR3: CSVWSVELRTEAFF
J: TRBJ1-2; D: TRBD1; V: TRBV6-5; size: once; DNA: TGTGCCAGCAAGGGGGCGAGCTATGGCTACACCTTC; CDR3: CASKGASYGYTF
J: TRBJ1-2; D: TRBD1; V: TRBV24-1; size: NA; DNA: TGTGCCACCAGCGCGACAGGGCCTTCTAACTATGGCTACACCTTC; CDR3: CATSATGPSNYGYTF
J: TRBJ1-5; D: NA; V: TRBV18; size: NA; DNA: TGTGCCAGCTCACCGACATCAGACAATCAGCCCCAGCATTTT; CDR3: CASSPTSDNQPQHF
J: TRBJ2-6; D: TRBD2; V: TRBV6-1; size: NA; DNA: TGTGCCAGCAGTGGGGGGGTGCCGGGGGGCTCTGGGGCCAACGTCCTGACTTTC; CDR3: CASSGGVPGGSGANVLTF
J: TRBJ1-5; D: NA; V: TRBV19; size: NA; DNA: TGTGCCACAAGGGGGTACAATCAGCCCCAGCATTTT; CDR3: CATRGYNQPQHF
J: TRBJ2-7; D: TRBD1; V: TRBV28; size: NA; DNA: TGTGCCAGCGGACCAATAGGGACAGGGCAATCCTACGAGCAGTACTTC; CDR3: CASGPIGTGQSYEQYF
J: TRBJ1-2; D: NA; V: TRBV7-9; size: NA; DNA: TGTGCCAGCAGCGGACGGATTAACTATGGCTACACCTTC; CDR3: CASSGRINYGYTF
J: TRBJ2-2; D: NA; V: TRBV12-3/TRBV12-4; size: once; DNA: TGTGCCAGCAGTTTACGTAACACCGGGGAGCTGTTTTTT; CDR3: CASSLRNTGELFF
J: TRBJ1-1; D: TRBD1; V: TRBV11-2; size: NA; DNA: TGTGCCAGCAGCTTAGGGGACAGGGGTCGCGAAGCTTTCTTT; CDR3: CASSLGDRGREAFF
J: TRBJ1-2; D: TRBD1; V: TRBV19; size: NA; DNA: TGTGCCAGTAGTACGGGACAGGGTGCTTACTATGGCTACACCTTC; CDR3: CASSTGQGAYYGYTF
J: TRBJ1-1; D: NA; V: TRBV7-3; size: NA; DNA: TGTGCCAGCAGCATACCAGGGGATGGTGAAGCTTTCTTT; CDR3: CASSIPGDGEAFF